A single TCR beta chain is shown here with its context. The entry originates in a study of blood T cell repertoires in COVID-19. Germline V gene sequence: CDR1 SGHKS, CDR2 YYEKEE (reference sequence). The CDR3 sequence is 15 residues long. With V trimmed by 5 bases and J by 0 bases, 6 bases remained unmatched. The table came from immunoSEQ multiplex PCR; TCRdb's copy has only in-frame clones and leaves some out. The sample has tens of thousands of clones, over 70% seen once. Material for sequencing was peripheral blood. J is TRBJ1-1 and V is TRBV5-5; TRBD1 agrees at 8 bases. The sequence was obtained from a woman aged 80 or older with active or convalescent COVID-19. CDR3 sequence reads: CASRSGGAMNTEAFF. The CDR3 DNA reads TGTGCCAGCAGATCAGGGGGCGCAATGAACACTGAAGCTTTCTTT.